Given below is one T cell receptor (beta chain) in context. The data belong to a study of control samples from healthy donors and cancer patients. V was cut by 5 bases and J by 4 bases, with 6 bases left in between. This CDR3 has 12 amino acids. In germline, CDR1 is MDHEN, CDR2 SYDVKM. Measured with immunoSEQ multiplex PCR; TCRdb has only the in-frame clones, and not every one. Of 150,000 or so clones listed, around 94% were seen once; the top ten hold approximately 15%. The sample consisted of PBMCs. The chain employs TRBV28 and TRBJ1-3; D unclear. The TCR sequence derives from a man in his 60s with colorectal cancer. CDR3 sequence (DNA): TGTGCCAGCAGTGTGACCGGAAACACCATATATTTT. Amino acid sequence: CASSVTGNTIYF. The whole variable domain, remainder taken from reference TRBV28 and TRBJ1-3, is DVKVTQSSRYLVKRTGEKVFLECVQDMDHENMFWYRQDPGLGLRLIYFSYDVKMKEKGDIPEGYSVSREKKERFSLILESASTNQTSMYLCASSVTGNTIYFGEGSWLTVV.